This TCR beta chain was sequenced during a study of T cell responses to AZD1222 COVID-19 vaccine. Trimming removed 0 bases from V and 0 bases from J, with 8 bases in between. CDR1 is SGHRS and CDR2 is YFSETQ in the germline V gene. The CDR3 runs to 15 residues. TCRdb keeps only in-frame clones here, not all; method: immunoSEQ multiplex PCR. The sample records approximately 49,000 clones, around 80% being singletons. Study-wide findings and caveats: With two AZD1222 doses given, Spike-specific TCR breadth and depth both rose. All repertoire sampling was performed exclusively after the peak T cell response. Vaccine-associated CD4 TCRs spanned spike, dominant at 160-218 and 743-854.

This clone was observed once. The antigen remains unidentified. The chain employs TRBV5-1 and TRBJ2-3, with D perhaps matching TRBD2 (5 bases). This material consisted of peripheral blood, taken on day 0 of MenACWY control vaccination. The origin of this receptor is an adult in good health. In nucleotides, the CDR3 is TGCGCCAGCAGCTTGGGTGCGGGTAGCACAGATACGCAGTATTTT. It specifies CASSLGAGSTDTQYF.